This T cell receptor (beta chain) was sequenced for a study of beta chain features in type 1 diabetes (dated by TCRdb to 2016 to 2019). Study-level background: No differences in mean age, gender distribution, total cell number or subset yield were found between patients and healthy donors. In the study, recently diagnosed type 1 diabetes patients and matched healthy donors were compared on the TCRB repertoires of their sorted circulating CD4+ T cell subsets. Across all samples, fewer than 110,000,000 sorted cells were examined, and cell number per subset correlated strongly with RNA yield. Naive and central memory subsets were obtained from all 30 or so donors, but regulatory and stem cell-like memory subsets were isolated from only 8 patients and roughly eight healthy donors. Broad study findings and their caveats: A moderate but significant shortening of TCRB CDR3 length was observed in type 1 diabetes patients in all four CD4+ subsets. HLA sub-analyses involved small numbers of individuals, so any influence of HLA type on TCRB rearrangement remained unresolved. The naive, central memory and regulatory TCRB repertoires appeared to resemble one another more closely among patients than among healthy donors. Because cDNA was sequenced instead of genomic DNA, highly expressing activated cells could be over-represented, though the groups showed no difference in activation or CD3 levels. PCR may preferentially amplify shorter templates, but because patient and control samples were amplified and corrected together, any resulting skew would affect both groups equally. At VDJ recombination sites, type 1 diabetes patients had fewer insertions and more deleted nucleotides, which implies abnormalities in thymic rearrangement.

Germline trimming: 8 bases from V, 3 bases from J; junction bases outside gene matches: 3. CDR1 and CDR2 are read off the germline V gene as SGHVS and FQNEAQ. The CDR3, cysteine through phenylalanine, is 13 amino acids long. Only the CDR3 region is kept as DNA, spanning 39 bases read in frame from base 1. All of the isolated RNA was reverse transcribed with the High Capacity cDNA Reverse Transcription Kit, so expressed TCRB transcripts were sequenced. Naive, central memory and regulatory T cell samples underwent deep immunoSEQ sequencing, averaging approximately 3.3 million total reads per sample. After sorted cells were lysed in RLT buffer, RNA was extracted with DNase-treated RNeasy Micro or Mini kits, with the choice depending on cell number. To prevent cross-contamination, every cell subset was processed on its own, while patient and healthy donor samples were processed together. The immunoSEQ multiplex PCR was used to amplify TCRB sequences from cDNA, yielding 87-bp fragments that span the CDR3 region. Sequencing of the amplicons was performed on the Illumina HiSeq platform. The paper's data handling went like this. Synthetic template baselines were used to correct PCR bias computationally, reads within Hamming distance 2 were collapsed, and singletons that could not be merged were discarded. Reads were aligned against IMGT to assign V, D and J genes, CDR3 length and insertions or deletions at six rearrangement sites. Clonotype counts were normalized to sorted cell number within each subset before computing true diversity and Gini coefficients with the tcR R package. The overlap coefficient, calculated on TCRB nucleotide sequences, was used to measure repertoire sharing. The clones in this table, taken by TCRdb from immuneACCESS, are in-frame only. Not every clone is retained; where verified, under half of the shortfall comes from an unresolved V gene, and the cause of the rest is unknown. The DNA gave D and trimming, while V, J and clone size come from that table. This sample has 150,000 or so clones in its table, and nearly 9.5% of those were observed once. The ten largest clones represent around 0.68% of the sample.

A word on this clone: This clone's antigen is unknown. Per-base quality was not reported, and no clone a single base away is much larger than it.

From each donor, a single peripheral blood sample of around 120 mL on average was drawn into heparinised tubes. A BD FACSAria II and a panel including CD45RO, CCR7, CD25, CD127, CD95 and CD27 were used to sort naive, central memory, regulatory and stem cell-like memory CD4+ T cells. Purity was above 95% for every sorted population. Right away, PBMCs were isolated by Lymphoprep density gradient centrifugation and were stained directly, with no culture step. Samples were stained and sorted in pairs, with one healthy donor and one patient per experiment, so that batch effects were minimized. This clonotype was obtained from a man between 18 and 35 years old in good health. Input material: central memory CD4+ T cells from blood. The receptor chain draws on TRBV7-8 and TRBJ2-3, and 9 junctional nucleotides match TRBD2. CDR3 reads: CASAGGRTDTQYF. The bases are TGTGCCAGCGCGGGGGGGCGGACAGATACGCAGTATTTT.